A single sample is the source of the 32 T cell receptor beta chains below, sequenced in a study of regulatory T cells in long-lasting Graves disease. Both iRepertoire HTBI primers and Arm-PCR of CDR3 regions were used to build the TCR beta libraries. TCRdb re-called the multiplex PCR reads through MiXCR, storing one row per CDR3 protein. The sample has about 430,000 distinct CDR3 sequences, approximately 15% seen once. Indicated time point: newly diagnosed GD, antithyroid drugs for less than 3 months. There was RNA extracted from PBMCs, and the TCR library was made from it. This same sample was also taken into another study, of T cells in Graves' hyperthyroidism and ophthalmopathy.

This specimen consisted of peripheral blood mononuclear cells (PBMCs), obtained at new diagnosis, from a patient treated with antithyroid drugs. The receptors here all came from a woman aged 40 to 50 with Graves disease.

This clonotype was seen ten or more times. CDR3 sequence: CASSNDRDSEQYF. In DNA form, the CDR3 reads TGTGCCAGCAGTAACGATCGGGACAGCGAGCAGTACTTC. The chain uses TRBV28 and TRBJ2-7; 7 bases are shared with TRBD1. Germline values: CDR1 MDHEN, CDR2 SYDVKM. The CDR3 runs 13 residues. Trimming cost V 5 bases and J 6 bases; bases outside gene matches: 7.

This clonotype was counted ten times or more. The chain has TRBV20-1 and TRBJ2-3, with TRBD2 matching over 7 bases. The CDR3 loop spans 17 amino acids. Per germline, CDR1 DFQATT and CDR2 SNEGSKA (reference sequence). V was clipped by 3 bases and J by 0 bases; unmatched bases: 12. In nucleotides, the CDR3 is TGCAGTGCTAGTATCCCAGGGAGGGCCTCTAGCACAGATACGCAGTATTTT. It specifies CSASIPGRASSTDTQYF.

The chain recombines TRBV20-1 with TRBJ2-2; 7 nucleotides match TRBD2. The CDR3 contains 16 residues. Trimming took 1 base from V and 4 from J; bases not matched to a gene: 9. Germline-derived CDR1 and CDR2 are DFQATT and SNEGSKA (reference sequence). Here the CDR3 reads CSARAATAGLTGELFF. The CDR3 coding sequence is TGCAGTGCTAGAGCGGCGACAGCGGGACTCACCGGGGAGCTGTTTTTT.

This clonotype was counted at least ten times. The chain combines TRBV28 with TRBJ2-2; no firm D call. The CDR3 covers 15 residues. The germline CDR1 and CDR2 sequences are MDHEN and SYDVKM. V was trimmed by 5 bases and J by 4 bases, leaving 14 bases between them. CDR3 region: CASSETGRSTGELFF. In DNA form, the CDR3 reads TGTGCCAGCAGTGAAACCGGACGCTCCACCGGGGAGCTGTTTTTT.

This clonotype was counted only a few times. The V and J genes are TRBV19 and TRBJ1-5; no clear D gene. The CDR3 spans 17 residues. V lost 10 bases and J lost 1, with 23 bases in between. Germline values: CDR1 LNHDA, CDR2 SQIVND (reference sequence). The CDR3 region is CATGRRLALGSNQPQHF. CDR3 nucleotides: TGTGCCACCGGGAGGAGACTGGCCCTTGGAAGCAATCAGCCCCAGCATTTT.

The chain has TRBV6-1 and TRBJ2-6, with D possibly matching TRBD1 (6 bases). Germline loops: CDR1 MNHNS, CDR2 SASEGT. V dropped 10 bases and J dropped 0 bases, with 16 bases sitting between them. The CDR3 sequence is 16 residues long. The CDR3 region is CAILSDRNSGANVLTF. DNA of the CDR3: TGTGCCATACTATCCGACAGGAACTCTGGGGCCAACGTCCTGACTTTC.

J is TRBJ1-1 and V is TRBV5-5; D is perhaps TRBD1 (5 bases). Per germline, CDR1 SGHKS and CDR2 YYEKEE (reference sequence). The CDR3 contains 13 residues. Deletions cut 5 bases from V and 9 bases from J, with 17 bases between. Written as DNA, the CDR3 is TGTGCCAGCAGACCGGCAGGGCTCCTAAAAGCTTTCTTT. Amino acid sequence: CASRPAGLLKAFF.

There are many counts of this clonotype. V is TRBV11-2 and J is TRBJ2-1; 12 bases fit TRBD2. The CDR3 consists of 17 residues. Germline loops: CDR1 SGHAT, CDR2 FQNNGV. J was trimmed by 6 bases and V by 5 bases; bases with no gene match: 11. In nucleotides, the CDR3 is TGTGCCAGCAGCCTACGCCGGCTAGCGGGAGGGGTCAATGAGCAGTTCTTC. Translating gives CASSLRRLAGGVNEQFF.

Note on this clonotype: A single base separates this from a much larger clone, so it may be a read error. This chain connects TRBV5-1 to TRBJ2-7, with 11 positions matching TRBD2. This CDR3 has 17 amino acids. The V segment lost 3 bases and the J segment 7 bases; nucleotides outside the gene matches: 15. CDR1 is SGHRS and CDR2 is YFSETQ in the germline V gene. The CDR3 region has the DNA TGCGCCAGCAGCTCGGGTAGCGGGAGGGCCCCTTACAATGAGCAGTACTTC. Residues: CASSSGSGRAPYNEQYF.

This clonotype has at least ten counts. The CDR3 sequence is CSAREHSNQPQHF. The CDR3 DNA reads as TGCAGTGCTAGAGAACATAGCAATCAGCCCCAGCATTTT. The rearrangement joins TRBV20-1 to TRBJ1-5; unclear D gene. Germline V gene data show CDR1 as DFQATT and CDR2 as SNEGSKA (reference sequence). This CDR3 is built from 13 residues. The V end lost 0 bases, the J end lost 0 bases, and 3 bases lay between the germline ends.

This clonotype was counted only a few times. V and J are TRBV12-3 or TRBV12-4 and TRBJ1-2; D is undetermined. With 4 bases removed from V and 1 base from J, the gap between germline ends came to 13 bases. This CDR3 is 15 amino acids long. For the CDR3, the DNA is TGTGCCAGCAGTTATAGGTCTCGTTATAACTATGGCTACACCTTC. Amino acids: CASSYRSRYNYGYTF.

Ten or more counts support this clonotype. The rearrangement links TRBV18 to TRBJ2-7, with 9 bases that match TRBD1. The CDR3 spans 15 residues. V trimming: 0 bases; J trimming: 4 bases; junction bases outside the gene matches: 4. Germline values: CDR1 KGHSH, CDR2 LQKENI. The CDR3 spells CASSPPQGAMYEQYF. CDR3 sequence (DNA): TGTGCCAGCTCACCACCACAGGGGGCTATGTACGAGCAGTACTTC.

This clonotype was seen repeatedly, ten times or more. The rearrangement links TRBV19 to TRBJ2-1; perhaps TRBD2 as D (6 bases). The CDR3 is made up of 17 amino acids. V dropped 9 bases and J dropped 7 bases, with 28 bases sitting between them. Germline V lookup: CDR1 LNHDA, CDR2 SQIVND (reference sequence). CDR3 in DNA: TGTGCCAGCACCGATCCAAGAAAACGGGAGAGCGAGAATGAGCAGTTCTTC. Translated, it gives CASTDPRKRESENEQFF.

This clonotype was counted at least ten times. The genes are TRBV2 and TRBJ2-2; no clear D. The CDR3 contains 12 residues. From germline, CDR1 is SNHLY and CDR2 FYNNEI. Trimming removed 3 bases at V and 6 bases at J, with 5 bases between. CDR3 sequence reads: CASSDPSGELFF. CDR3 DNA sequence: TGTGCCAGCAGTGACCCTTCCGGGGAGCTGTTTTTT.

This clonotype was recorded at least ten times. The chain employs TRBV28 and TRBJ1-3; no definite D call. This CDR3 comprises 17 residues. V lost 6 bases and J lost 0, with 18 bases in between. Germline V CDR1 and CDR2: MDHEN, SYDVKM. CDR3 sequence reads: CASSRGPMTLSGNTIYF. The CDR3 DNA follows: TGTGCCAGCAGCCGAGGACCGATGACGCTCTCTGGAAACACCATATATTTT.

Details on this clonotype: A much larger clone is a single base away; this may be a read error. This CDR3 is missing its conserved last phenylalanine or tryptophan, likely due to a read error. V gene TRBV6-4 combines with J gene TRBJ1-6; D is unresolved. Per germline, CDR1 MRHNA and CDR2 SNTAGT. The V end was cut by 8 bases, the J end by 1 base, with 12 bases between. There are 15 residues in the CDR3. CDR3 amino acids: CASLKMDSYNSPLHL. CDR3 DNA: TGTGCCAGCTTGAAAATGGATTCCTATAATTCACCCCTCCACCTT.

In its sample, this clonotype was seen many times. The chain employs TRBV27 and TRBJ1-1, with D unresolved. This CDR3 is built from 15 residues. Germline loops: CDR1 MNHEY, CDR2 SMNVEV (reference sequence). V gave up 1 base and J gave up 0 bases, with 9 bases separating them. CDR3 bases: TGTGCCAGCAGTTTATTCTACAGCATGAACACTGAAGCTTTCTTT. It codes for CASSLFYSMNTEAFF.

The chain links TRBV28 to TRBJ2-5, with 7 positions matching TRBD1. The CDR3 totals 13 residues. The germline CDR1 and CDR2 sequences are MDHEN and SYDVKM. V trimming: 6 bases; J trimming: 2 bases; junction bases outside the gene matches: 3. The CDR3 DNA follows: TGTGCCAGCAGGAGGGGGCAGCAAGAGACCCAGTACTTC. This sequence encodes CASRRGQQETQYF.

This clonotype was detected ten times or more. This chain links TRBV10-2 with TRBJ2-7; 12 nucleotides align to TRBD2. This CDR3 contains 15 residues. V lost 7 bases, J lost 5 bases, and 9 bases stayed unmatched. Per the germline V gene, CDR1 is WSHSY and CDR2 is SAAADI. The DNA of the CDR3 is TGCGCCAGCAAATCGGGACTAGCGGGTTTGGACGAGCAGTACTTC. Translating it yields CASKSGLAGLDEQYF.

The sample holds many counts of this clonotype. The rearrangement joins TRBV12-3 or TRBV12-4 to TRBJ2-7; D may be TRBD1 or TRBD2 (6 bases each). CDR3 length: 15 residues. V lost 4 bases and J lost 4, with 17 bases in between. In nucleotides, the CDR3 is TGTGCCAGCAGTTCTCCGGGACAAGGAGGGTACGAGCAGTACTTC. This sequence encodes CASSSPGQGGYEQYF.

This clonotype was observed a few times. The likely explanation is a read error, given a far larger clone one base away. The V gene is TRBV11-3, the J gene TRBJ2-3; TRBD2 is a possible D gene (6 bases). The J call may be incorrect, as the DNA end agrees better with TRBJ2-5. The germline V gene has CDR1 SGHNT and CDR2 YENEEA. The CDR3 covers 13 residues. The CDR3 nucleotides read TGTACCAGCAGCTTAGGACTACGAGGGGCCCAGTACTTC. This encodes CTSSLGLRGAQYF.

This clonotype was observed many times. The chain has TRBV11-2 and TRBJ2-7; D may correspond to TRBD1 or TRBD2 (5 bases each). Germline values: CDR1 SGHAT, CDR2 FQNNGV. The CDR3 sequence is 15 residues long. Trimming removed 2 bases from V and 5 bases from J, with 16 bases in between. The CDR3 sequence: CASSLLLGATHEQYF. CDR3 DNA sequence: TGTGCCAGCAGCTTATTACTAGGGGCAACCCACGAGCAGTACTTC.

This clonotype was found a few times. The chain has TRBV3-1 and TRBJ2-5; either TRBD1 or TRBD2 may supply D (7 bases each). V was pared by 0 bases and J by 4 bases, with 12 bases between. Germline V gene data show CDR1 as LGHDT and CDR2 as YNNKEL (reference sequence). This CDR3 has 15 residues. Here the CDR3 reads CASSQDGRGRETQYF. The CDR3 DNA reads TGTGCCAGCAGCCAAGATGGGAGGGGGCGAGAGACCCAGTACTTC.

This clonotype appeared many times. The CDR3 DNA reads as TGTGCCAGCAGCGAGACTAGCGGGAGTAACTCTGGGGCCAACGTCCTGACTTTC. This codes for CASSETSGSNSGANVLTF. This chain links TRBV2 with TRBJ2-6; 12 positions match TRBD2. The CDR3 totals 18 residues. The germline V gene encodes CDR1 SNHLY and CDR2 FYNNEI. The J segment lost 0 bases and the V segment lost 6 bases, leaving 6 bases of the junction unmatched. Filled out from reference TRBV2 and TRBJ2-6, the complete variable domain reads EPEVTQTPSHQVTQMGQEVILRCVPISNHLYFYWYRQILGQKVEFLVSFYNNEISEKSEIFDDQFSVERPDGSNFTLKIRSTKLEDSAMYFCASSETSGSNSGANVLTFGAGSRLTVL.

This chain links TRBV5-1 with TRBJ2-5; D call uncertain. Germline values: CDR1 SGHRS, CDR2 YFSETQ. Trimming took off 1 base at V and 0 bases at J, with 10 bases between the two ends. The length of the CDR3 is 15 residues. CDR3 sequence: CASSLTVKYQETQYF. Here the CDR3 DNA reads TGCGCCAGCAGCTTGACCGTTAAGTACCAAGAGACCCAGTACTTC.

Ten or more counts support this clonotype. V gene TRBV11-3 combines with J gene TRBJ2-5; 7 bases are shared with TRBD2. Per the germline V gene, CDR1 is SGHNT and CDR2 is YENEEA. The CDR3 covers 12 residues. The V gene end was trimmed by 8 bases and the J gene end by 5 bases; junction bases not matched to a gene: 5. This CDR3 reads CASRGLVETQYF. The CDR3 DNA reads as TGTGCCAGCCGCGGACTAGTTGAGACCCAGTACTTC. Variable domain in full (rest from reference TRBV11-3 and TRBJ2-5): EAGVVQSPRYKIIEKKQPVAFWCNPISGHNTLYWYLQNLGQGPELLIRYENEEAVDDSQLPKDRFSAERLKGVDSTLKIQPAELGDSAVYLCASRGLVETQYFGPGTRLLVL.

The chain recombines TRBV3-1 with TRBJ2-3, with 8 bases lining up with TRBD2. This CDR3 contains 17 residues. Germline CDR1 and CDR2: LGHDT and YNNKEL (reference sequence). V shed 0 bases and J 1 base; nucleotides not matched to a gene: 6. CDR3 protein: CASSQDPSGGGTDTQYF. CDR3 DNA sequence: TGTGCCAGCAGCCAAGATCCGAGCGGGGGAGGCACAGATACGCAGTATTTT.

This clonotype was seen ten or more times. V usage is TRBV7-2 and J usage is TRBJ2-1; TRBD2 matches at 7 bases. The length of the CDR3 is 16 residues. Trimming cost V 0 bases and J 0 bases; bases outside gene matches: 2. CDR1 is SGHTA, CDR2 FQGNSA, per germline. The CDR3 DNA reads as TGTGCCAGCAGCTTAGCGGGAGGGCCCTCCTACAATGAGCAGTTCTTC. Its translation is CASSLAGGPSYNEQFF.

This clonotype showed up many times. The chain joins TRBV11-2 to TRBJ1-1; a weak D match, TRBD1 (6 bases). Germline-derived CDR1 and CDR2 are SGHAT and FQNNGV. The CDR3 covers 15 residues. V lost 7 bases to trimming and J lost 5 bases, with 20 bases between them. The CDR3 is CASTTGPSRWTEAFF. Here the CDR3 DNA reads TGTGCCAGCACCACAGGGCCGTCAAGGTGGACTGAAGCTTTCTTT.

This clonotype has a count of ten or more. V usage is TRBV12-3 or TRBV12-4 and J usage is TRBJ2-3; D is perhaps TRBD1 or TRBD2 (5 bases each). CDR3 length: 13 amino acids. The V gene lost 7 bases and the J gene lost 5 bases, with 13 bases spanning the gap. The CDR3 region is CASTRLGEDTQYF. DNA of the CDR3: TGTGCCAGCACCCGGCTGGGGGAAGATACGCAGTATTTT.

This clonotype was detected ten times or more. J is TRBJ2-1 and V is TRBV12-3 or TRBV12-4; 8 bases fit TRBD1. The ends lost 5 bases at V and 9 bases at J; junction bases unmatched: 3. The CDR3 has 12 amino acids. CDR3 in amino acids: CASSPGGAEQFF. Written as DNA, the CDR3 is TGTGCCAGCAGTCCAGGGGGCGCTGAGCAGTTCTTC.

The chain employs TRBV6-1 and TRBJ1-2, with 7 bases lining up with TRBD1. The CDR3 is 15 amino acids. Germline CDR1 and CDR2: MNHNS and SASEGT. J gave up 4 bases and V 6 bases, and 11 bases lay outside the gene matches. The chain's CDR3 is CASSLTGNAPYGYTF. The DNA of the CDR3 is TGTGCCAGCAGCCTGACAGGGAACGCGCCCTATGGCTACACCTTC.